This TCR beta chain is drawn from a study of shared clonotypes between healthy human individuals. The study's findings and limits: Naive subsets typically showed greater estimated richness than memory subsets.

Repertoires were generated with immunoSEQ multiplex PCR, while TCRdb's copy carries only in-frame clones and drops some. Of more than 2,000,000 clones in the sample, 90% to 95% were seen once. On this clone itself: Its antigen remains unidentified.

CDR3 length equals 15 residues. Looked up from germline, CDR1 is GTSNPN and CDR2 is SVGIG (reference sequence). The ends were cut back, 3 bases at V and 0 bases at J, with 14 bases in the middle. This TCR came from a man between 18 and 35 years old in good health. V gene TRBV30 combines with J gene TRBJ2-5; D uncertain. Source material: naive CD4+ T cells sorted from blood. Regarding subset: CD45RA+ positively selected. The CDR3 reads CAWSPPAKYQETQYF. CDR3 nucleotide sequence: TGTGCCTGGAGCCCACCAGCAAAGTACCAAGAGACCCAGTACTTC.